The clone carrying this T cell receptor (beta chain) was observed many times. These data originate in a study of blood T cell repertoires in COVID-19. The table came from immunoSEQ multiplex PCR; TCRdb's copy has only in-frame clones and leaves some out. The profile shows roughly 350,000 clones, 85% of them singletons. This receptor was obtained from a woman between 18 and 30 years old with acute or convalescent COVID-19. Specimen: peripheral blood.

CDR3 in DNA: TGTGCCAGCAGCTTATGGGCACAGGGGGCATATGGGGCCAACGTCCTGACTTTC. This sequence encodes CASSLWAQGAYGANVLTF. V gene TRBV7-3 combines with J gene TRBJ2-6; 9 bases are a match to TRBD1. V lost 2 bases, J lost 3 bases, and 8 bases stayed unmatched. The CDR3 has 18 residues. The V gene's germline CDR1 is SGHTA and CDR2 FQGTGA.